The clone carrying this T cell receptor (beta chain) was found many times. What it recognizes is unknown. This record comes from a study of CD8 T cells in ankylosing spondylitis. Study-wide findings and caveats: Reportedly, disease-linked clones are significantly enriched in ankylosing spondylitis patients' matched synovial fluid. Among TCR beta sequences, a motif of several highly homologous variants appeared characteristic of ankylosing spondylitis blood.

Looked up from germline, CDR1 is DFQATT and CDR2 is SNEGSKA (reference sequence). The CDR3 consists of 14 residues. Trimming cost V 0 bases and J 6 bases, with 14 bases left between them. Quantitative 5'-RACE with molecular barcodes produced the TCR beta libraries. One entry per CDR3 protein results from TCRdb running MiXCR on the 5' RACE reads. This sample carries around 430,000 distinct CDR3 sequences, 17% of them seen once, and the ten largest clones take approximately 0.97%. The V and J genes are TRBV20-1 and TRBJ1-2; D may be TRBD1 (5 bases). The source of this sequence is a male donor with ankylosing spondylitis. Sequencing used blood, either unsorted or a sorted T cell fraction (not recorded which). CDR3 nucleotide sequence: TGCAGTGCTAGAGATCCGAAGGGGATCCATGGCTACACCTTC. Its translation: CSARDPKGIHGYTF.